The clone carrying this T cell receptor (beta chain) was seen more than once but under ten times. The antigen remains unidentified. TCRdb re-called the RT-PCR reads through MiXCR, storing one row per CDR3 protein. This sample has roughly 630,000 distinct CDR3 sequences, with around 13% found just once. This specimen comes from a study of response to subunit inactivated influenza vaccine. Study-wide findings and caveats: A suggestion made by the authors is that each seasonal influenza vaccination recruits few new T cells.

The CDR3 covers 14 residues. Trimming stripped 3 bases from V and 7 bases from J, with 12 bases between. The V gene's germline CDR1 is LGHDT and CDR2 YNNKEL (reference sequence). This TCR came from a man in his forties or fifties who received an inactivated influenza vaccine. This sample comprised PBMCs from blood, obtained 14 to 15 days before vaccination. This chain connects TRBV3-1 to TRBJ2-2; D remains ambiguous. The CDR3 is CASSQLNFNGELFF. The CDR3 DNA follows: TGTGCCAGCAGCCAGTTAAACTTTAACGGGGAGCTGTTTTTT.